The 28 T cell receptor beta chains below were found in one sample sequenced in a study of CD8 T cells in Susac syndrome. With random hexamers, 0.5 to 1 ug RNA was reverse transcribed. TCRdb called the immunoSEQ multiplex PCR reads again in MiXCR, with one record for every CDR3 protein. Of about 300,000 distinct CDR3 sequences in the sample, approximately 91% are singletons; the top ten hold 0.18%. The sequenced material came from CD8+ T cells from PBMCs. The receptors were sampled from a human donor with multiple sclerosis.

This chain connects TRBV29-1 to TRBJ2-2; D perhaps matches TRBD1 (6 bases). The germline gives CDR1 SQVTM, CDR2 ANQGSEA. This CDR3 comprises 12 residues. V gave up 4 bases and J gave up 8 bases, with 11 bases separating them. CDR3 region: CSVVGASGELFF. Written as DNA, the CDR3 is TGCAGCGTTGTGGGGGCATCTGGGGAGCTGTTTTTT.

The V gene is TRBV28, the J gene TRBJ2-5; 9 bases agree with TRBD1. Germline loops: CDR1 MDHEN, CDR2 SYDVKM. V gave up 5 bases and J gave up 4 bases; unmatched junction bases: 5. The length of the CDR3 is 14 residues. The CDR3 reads CASSLTGGRETQYF. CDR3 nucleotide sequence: TGTGCCAGCAGTCTAACAGGGGGCAGAGAGACCCAGTACTTC.

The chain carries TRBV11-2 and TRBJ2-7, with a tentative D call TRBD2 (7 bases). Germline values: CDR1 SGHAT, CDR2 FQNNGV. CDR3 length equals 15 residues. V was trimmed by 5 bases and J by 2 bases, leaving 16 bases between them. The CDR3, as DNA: TGTGCCAGCAGCCTCGAGGGGGGGACAACCTACGAGCAGTACTTC. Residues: CASSLEGGTTYEQYF.

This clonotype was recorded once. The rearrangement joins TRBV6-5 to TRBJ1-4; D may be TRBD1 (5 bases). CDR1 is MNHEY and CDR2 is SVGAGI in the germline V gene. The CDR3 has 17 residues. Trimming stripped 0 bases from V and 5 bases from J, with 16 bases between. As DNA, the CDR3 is TGTGCCAGCAGTTACTCGAAGGTTTCAGGGCTAAATGAAAAACTGTTTTTT. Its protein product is CASSYSKVSGLNEKLFF.

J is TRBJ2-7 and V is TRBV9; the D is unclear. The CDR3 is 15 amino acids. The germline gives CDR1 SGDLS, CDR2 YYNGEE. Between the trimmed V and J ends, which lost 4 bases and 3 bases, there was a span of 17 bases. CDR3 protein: CASSPRGPSDYEQYF. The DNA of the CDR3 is TGTGCCAGCAGCCCCCGAGGACCAAGCGACTACGAGCAGTACTTC.

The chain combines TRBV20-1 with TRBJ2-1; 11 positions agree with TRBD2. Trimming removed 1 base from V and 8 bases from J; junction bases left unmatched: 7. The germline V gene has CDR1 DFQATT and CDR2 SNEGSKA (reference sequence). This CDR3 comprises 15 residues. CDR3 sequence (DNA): TGCAGTGCTAGAGGTAGCGGGAGGGCGGGCGATGAGCAGTTCTTC. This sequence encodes CSARGSGRAGDEQFF.

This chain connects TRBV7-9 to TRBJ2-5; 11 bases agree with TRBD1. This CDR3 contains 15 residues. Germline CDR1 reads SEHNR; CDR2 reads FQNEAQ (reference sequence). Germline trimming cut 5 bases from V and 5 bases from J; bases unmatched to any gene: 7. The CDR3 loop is CASSRRTGGLETQYF. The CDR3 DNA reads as TGTGCCAGCAGCCGGAGGACAGGGGGCTTGGAGACCCAGTACTTC.

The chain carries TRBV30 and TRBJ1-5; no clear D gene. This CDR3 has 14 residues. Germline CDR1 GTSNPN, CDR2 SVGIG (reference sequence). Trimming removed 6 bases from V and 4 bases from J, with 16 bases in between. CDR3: CACRWGGINQPQHF. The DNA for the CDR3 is TGTGCCTGCCGGTGGGGAGGGATTAATCAGCCCCAGCATTTT.

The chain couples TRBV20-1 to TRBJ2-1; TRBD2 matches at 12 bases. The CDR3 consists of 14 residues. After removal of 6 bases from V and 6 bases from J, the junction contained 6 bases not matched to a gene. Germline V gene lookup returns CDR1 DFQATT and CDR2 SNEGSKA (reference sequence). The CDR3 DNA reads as TGCAGTGCCGTGGCGGGACTAGCGGGCAATGAGCAGTTCTTC. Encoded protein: CSAVAGLAGNEQFF.

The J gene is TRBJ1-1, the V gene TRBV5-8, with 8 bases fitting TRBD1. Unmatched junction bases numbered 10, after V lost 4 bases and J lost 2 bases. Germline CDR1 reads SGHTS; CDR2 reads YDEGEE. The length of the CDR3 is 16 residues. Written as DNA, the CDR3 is TGTGCCAGCAGCCCATCGACAGGGGCCCTTAACACTGAAGCTTTCTTT. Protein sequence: CASSPSTGALNTEAFF.

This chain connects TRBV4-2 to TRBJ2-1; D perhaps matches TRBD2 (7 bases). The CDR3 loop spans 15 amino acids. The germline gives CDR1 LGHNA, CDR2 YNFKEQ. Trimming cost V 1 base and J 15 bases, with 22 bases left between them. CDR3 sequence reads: CASSQVREGDPVAFF. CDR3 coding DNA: TGTGCCAGCAGCCAAGTCAGGGAGGGGGACCCGGTAGCGTTCTTC.

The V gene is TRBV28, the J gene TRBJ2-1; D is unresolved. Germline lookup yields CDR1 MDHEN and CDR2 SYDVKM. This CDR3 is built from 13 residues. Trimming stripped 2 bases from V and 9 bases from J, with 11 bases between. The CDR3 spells CASSLEALSEQFF. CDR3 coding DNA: TGTGCCAGCAGTTTAGAGGCCCTGAGTGAGCAGTTCTTC.

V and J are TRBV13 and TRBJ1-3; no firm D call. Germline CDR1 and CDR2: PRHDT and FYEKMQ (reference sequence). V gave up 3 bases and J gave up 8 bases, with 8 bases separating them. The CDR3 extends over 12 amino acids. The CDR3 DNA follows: TGTGCCAGCAGCTTCCCCCGGGACACCATATATTTT. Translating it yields CASSFPRDTIYF.

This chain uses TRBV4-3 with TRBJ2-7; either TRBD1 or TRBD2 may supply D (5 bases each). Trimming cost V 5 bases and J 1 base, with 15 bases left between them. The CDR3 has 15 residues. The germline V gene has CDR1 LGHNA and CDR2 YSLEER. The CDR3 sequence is CASSSFGGSSYEQYF. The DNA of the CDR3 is TGCGCCAGCAGCTCGTTTGGGGGATCATCCTACGAGCAGTACTTC.

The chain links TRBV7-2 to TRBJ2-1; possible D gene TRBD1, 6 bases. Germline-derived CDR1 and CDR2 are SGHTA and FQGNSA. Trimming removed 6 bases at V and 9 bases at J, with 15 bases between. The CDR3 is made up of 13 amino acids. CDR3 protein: CASRTGQMPEQFF. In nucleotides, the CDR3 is TGTGCCAGCAGAACGGGACAAATGCCTGAGCAGTTCTTC.

For the CDR3, the DNA is TGCAGTGCTAGTACGGGACAGGGCGTTCAAGAGACCCAGTACTTC. Its translation: CSASTGQGVQETQYF. This chain uses TRBV20-1 with TRBJ2-5; 9 nucleotides agree with TRBD1. V dropped 3 bases and J dropped 2; count of bases not matched to a gene: 7. The CDR3 sequence is 15 residues long. The germline V gene has CDR1 DFQATT and CDR2 SNEGSKA (reference sequence).

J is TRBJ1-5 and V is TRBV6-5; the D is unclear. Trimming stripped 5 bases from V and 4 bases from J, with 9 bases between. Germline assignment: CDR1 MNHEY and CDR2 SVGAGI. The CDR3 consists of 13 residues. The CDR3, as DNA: TGTGCCAGCAGTGTTTCCGGGAATCAGCCCCAGCATTTT. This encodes CASSVSGNQPQHF.

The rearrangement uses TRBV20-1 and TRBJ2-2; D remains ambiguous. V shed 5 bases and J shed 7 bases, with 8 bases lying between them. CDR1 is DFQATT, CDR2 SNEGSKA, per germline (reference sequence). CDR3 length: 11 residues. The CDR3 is CSAHFYGELFF. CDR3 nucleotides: TGCAGTGCTCATTTTTACGGGGAGCTGTTTTTT.

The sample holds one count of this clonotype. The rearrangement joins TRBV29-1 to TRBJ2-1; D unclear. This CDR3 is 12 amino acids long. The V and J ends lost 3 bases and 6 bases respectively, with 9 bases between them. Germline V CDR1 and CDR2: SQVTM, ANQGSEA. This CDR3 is CSVEGNTNEQFF. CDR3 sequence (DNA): TGCAGCGTTGAGGGCAACACCAATGAGCAGTTCTTC.

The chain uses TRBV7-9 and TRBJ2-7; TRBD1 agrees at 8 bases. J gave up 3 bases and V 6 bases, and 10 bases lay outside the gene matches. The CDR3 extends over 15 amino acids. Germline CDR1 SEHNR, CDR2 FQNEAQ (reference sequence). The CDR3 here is CASSSTGTGYYEQYF. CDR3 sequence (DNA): TGTGCCAGCAGTTCAACCGGGACAGGCTACTACGAGCAGTACTTC.

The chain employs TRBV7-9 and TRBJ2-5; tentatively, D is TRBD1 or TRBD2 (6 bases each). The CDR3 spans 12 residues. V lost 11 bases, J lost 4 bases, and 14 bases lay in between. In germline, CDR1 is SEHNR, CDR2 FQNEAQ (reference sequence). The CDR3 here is CALGGSRETQYF. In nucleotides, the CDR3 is TGTGCCCTAGGGGGGTCCCGAGAGACCCAGTACTTC.

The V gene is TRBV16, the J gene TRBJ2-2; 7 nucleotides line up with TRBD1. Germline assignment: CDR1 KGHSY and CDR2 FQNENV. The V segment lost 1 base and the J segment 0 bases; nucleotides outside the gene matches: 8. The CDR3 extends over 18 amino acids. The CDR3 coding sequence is TGTGCCAGCAGCCAATTGAGACAGGGAGTGTCGAACACCGGGGAGCTGTTTTTT. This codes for CASSQLRQGVSNTGELFF.

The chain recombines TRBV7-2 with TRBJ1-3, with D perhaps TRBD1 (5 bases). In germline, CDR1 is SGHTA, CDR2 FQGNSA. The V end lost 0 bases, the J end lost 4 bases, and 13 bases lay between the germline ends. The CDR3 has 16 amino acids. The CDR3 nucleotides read TGTGCCAGCAGCTTAGCGTTTGAGGGGTTCGGAAACACCATATATTTT. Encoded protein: CASSLAFEGFGNTIYF.

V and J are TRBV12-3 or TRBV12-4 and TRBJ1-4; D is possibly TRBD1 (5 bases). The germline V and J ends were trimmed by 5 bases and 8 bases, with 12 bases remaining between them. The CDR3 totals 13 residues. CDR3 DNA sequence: TGTGCCAGCAGTCCCTCTTCAGGGGAAAAACTGTTTTTT. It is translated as CASSPSSGEKLFF.

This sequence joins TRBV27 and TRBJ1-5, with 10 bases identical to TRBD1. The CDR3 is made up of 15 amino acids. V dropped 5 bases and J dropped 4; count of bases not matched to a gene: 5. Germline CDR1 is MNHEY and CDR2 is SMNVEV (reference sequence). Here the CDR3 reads CASSPWTGGNQPQHF. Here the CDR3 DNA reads TGTGCCAGCAGTCCGTGGACAGGGGGGAATCAGCCCCAGCATTTT.

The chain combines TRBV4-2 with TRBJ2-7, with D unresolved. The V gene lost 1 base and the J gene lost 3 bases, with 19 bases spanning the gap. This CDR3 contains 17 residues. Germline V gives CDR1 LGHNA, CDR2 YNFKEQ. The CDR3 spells CASSQVTISHRIYEQYF. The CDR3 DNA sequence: TGTGCCAGCAGCCAAGTTACAATAAGCCATAGGATCTACGAGCAGTACTTC.

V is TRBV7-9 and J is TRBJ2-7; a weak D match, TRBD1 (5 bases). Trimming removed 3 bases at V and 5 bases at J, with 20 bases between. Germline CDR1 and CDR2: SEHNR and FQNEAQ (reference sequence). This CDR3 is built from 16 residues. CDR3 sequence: CASSFREGAAPNEQYF. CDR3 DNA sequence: TGTGCCAGCAGCTTTCGTGAAGGGGCTGCTCCTAACGAGCAGTACTTC.

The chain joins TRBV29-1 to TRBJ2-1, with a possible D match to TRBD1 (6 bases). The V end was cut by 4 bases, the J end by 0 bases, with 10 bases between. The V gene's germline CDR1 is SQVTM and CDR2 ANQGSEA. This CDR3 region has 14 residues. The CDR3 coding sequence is TGCAGCGTTGCGAGGACAGCCTCCTACAATGAGCAGTTCTTC. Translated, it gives CSVARTASYNEQFF.